The 24 T cell receptor beta chains presented below share a single source sample, sequenced in a study of spatial heterogeneity in lung cancer. The time point here: sample taken at primary tumor resection. Study-wide results and caveats: Expanded alpha and beta TCR counts within tumors tracked tumor mutation counts.

Which antigens these TCRs recognize remains unknown. TCRdb re-called the 5' RACE reads with MiXCR, one entry per CDR3 protein. The table records 4,500 to 6,000 distinct CDR3 sequences, roughly 5% of them present only once. Here the sequenced sample was lung tumor tissue, taken at surgery. These receptors were obtained from a male donor with early-stage non-small cell lung cancer.

This clonotype has ten or more counts. This beta chain is a stray sequence in a library constructed for alpha chains; its clone size is not meaningful. This sequence joins TRBV18 and TRBJ2-7; D uncertain. V was trimmed by 5 bases and J by 3 bases, leaving 5 bases between them. This CDR3 comprises 11 residues. The germline V gene encodes CDR1 KGHSH and CDR2 LQKENI. The chain's CDR3 is CASSGDYEQYF. Written as DNA, the CDR3 is TGTGCCAGCTCAGGGGACTACGAGCAGTACTTC.

Sample share makes this clonotype medium-sized. For a library built for alpha chains, this beta chain is a stray read; little rests on its size. The rearrangement uses TRBV20-1 and TRBJ2-1; TRBD1 matches at 7 bases. V was pared by 5 bases and J by 4 bases, with 11 bases of the junction left unmatched. Germline CDR1 is DFQATT and CDR2 is SNEGSKA (reference sequence). The CDR3 length is 15 residues. CDR3 nucleotides: TGCAGTGCTGAGGACAGGACGGGACCTTACAATGAGCAGTTCTTC. It codes for CSAEDRTGPYNEQFF.

This clonotype was seen repeatedly, ten times or more. The library was prepared for alpha chains; this beta chain is a stray read, so its frequency means little. The chain recombines TRBV6-6 with TRBJ2-7; 12 bases are shared with TRBD2. From germline, CDR1 is MNHNY and CDR2 SVGAGI (reference sequence). This CDR3 contains 18 residues. Trimming removed 2 bases from V and 5 bases from J; junction bases left unmatched: 13. CDR3 amino acids: CASSYPTSGSIKRDEQYF. CDR3 nucleotides: TGTGCCAGCAGTTACCCGACTAGCGGGAGTATTAAAAGGGACGAGCAGTACTTC.

This clonotype is deemed medium-sized (0.01 to 0.1%). In a library made to pick up alpha chains, this beta chain is a stray read with a size that means little. The V and J genes are TRBV10-2 and TRBJ1-2, with 7 bases matching TRBD1. V lost 6 bases to trimming and J lost 8 bases; unmatched junction nucleotides: 21. The CDR3 sequence is 17 residues long. Germline-derived CDR1 and CDR2 are WSHSY and SAAADI. The DNA for the CDR3 is TGCGCCAGCAGCCCGGGGGGCGGGACAGCTCAGGCTCAAGGCTACACCTTC. This encodes CASSPGGGTAQAQGYTF.

This clonotype is categorized as large. The library was prepared for alpha chains; this beta chain is a stray read, so its frequency means little. This chain joins TRBV7-9 and TRBJ2-2; 12 bases are shared with TRBD2. Germline values: CDR1 SEHNR, CDR2 FQNEAQ (reference sequence). V shed 4 bases, J shed 5 bases, and the junction held 5 bases outside the gene matches. This CDR3 region has 16 residues. CDR3: CASSSLAGGRTGELFF. The CDR3 coding sequence is TGTGCCAGCAGCTCCCTAGCGGGAGGGAGGACCGGGGAGCTGTTTTTT.

This clonotype was counted many times. This beta chain is a stray read from a library made for alpha chains; its abundance is not meaningful. This sequence joins TRBV20-1 and TRBJ2-1; the match to TRBD2 covers 7 bases. The CDR3 covers 15 residues. The V gene end was trimmed by 2 bases and the J gene end by 1 base; junction bases not matched to a gene: 5. The germline V gene encodes CDR1 DFQATT and CDR2 SNEGSKA (reference sequence). The CDR3 sequence: CSARKRGASYNEQFF. Here the CDR3 DNA reads TGCAGTGCTAGAAAGCGGGGTGCGTCCTACAATGAGCAGTTCTTC.

A remark on this clonotype: Since the library was made to target alpha chains, this beta chain is a stray read and its abundance is not meaningful. This rearrangement joins TRBV20-1 to TRBJ1-2; no clear D gene. Germline V gives CDR1 DFQATT, CDR2 SNEGSKA (reference sequence). V was cut by 5 bases and J by 4 bases, with 11 bases left in between. The CDR3 has 12 residues. The CDR3 sequence: CSAVDGRYGYTF. CDR3 nucleotide sequence: TGCAGTGCTGTTGACGGACGCTATGGCTACACCTTC.

This clonotype is judged medium-sized. This beta chain is off target for a library built for alpha chains, so its abundance means little. The V call is TRBV29-1, the J call TRBJ1-2; unclear D gene. Germline values: CDR1 SQVTM, CDR2 ANQGSEA. The ends were cut back, 4 bases at V and 0 bases at J, with 9 bases in the middle. The CDR3 has 13 residues. CDR3 loop: CSVVRSANYGYTF. CDR3 DNA: TGCAGCGTTGTCCGCTCAGCTAACTATGGCTACACCTTC.

As regards this clonotype: Because this beta chain is a stray read in a library intended to capture alpha chains, its abundance should not be given much weight. V is TRBV9 and J is TRBJ2-2; D ambiguous. Trimming took off 7 bases at V and 4 bases at J, with 14 bases between the two ends. CDR3 length equals 14 residues. Germline assignment: CDR1 SGDLS and CDR2 YYNGEE. For the CDR3, the DNA is TGTGCCAGCTCCCCCCTGGTCTCCACCGGGGAGCTGTTTTTT. This encodes CASSPLVSTGELFF.

This clonotype was seen repeatedly, ten times or more. The library was built for alpha chains, so this beta chain is an off-target read and its size means little. This chain connects TRBV12-3 or TRBV12-4 to TRBJ2-3; no clear D gene. V lost 3 bases, J lost 5 bases, and 9 bases lay in between. The CDR3 spans 13 residues. This CDR3 reads CASSFERGDTQYF. The CDR3, as DNA: TGTGCCAGCAGTTTCGAGCGAGGAGATACGCAGTATTTT.

This clonotype was picked up many times. This beta chain is off target for a library built for alpha chains, so its abundance means little. This chain connects TRBV29-1 to TRBJ1-2; 10 positions match TRBD1. J was trimmed by 4 bases and V by 7 bases; bases with no gene match: 6. This CDR3 has 13 residues. The germline gives CDR1 SQVTM, CDR2 ANQGSEA. The CDR3 sequence is CSAGTGAFYGYTF. CDR3 nucleotides: TGCAGCGCTGGGACAGGGGCGTTCTATGGCTACACCTTC. The whole variable domain, filled in from reference TRBV29-1 and TRBJ1-2, reads SAVISQKPSRDICQRGTSLTIQCQVDSQVTMMFWYRQQPGQSLTLIATANQGSEATYESGFVIDKFPISRPNLTFSTLTVSNMSPEDSSIYLCSAGTGAFYGYTFGSGTRLTVV.

This clonotype was observed many times. Since the library was made to target alpha chains, this beta chain is a stray read and its abundance is not meaningful. This chain uses TRBV5-1 with TRBJ1-2; 7 nucleotides align to TRBD1. The germline V gene encodes CDR1 SGHRS and CDR2 YFSETQ. There are 10 residues in the CDR3. J gave up 13 bases and V 4 bases, and 4 bases lay outside the gene matches. CDR3 loop: CASSGGQTTF. CDR3 nucleotides: TGCGCCAGCAGCGGGGGACAGACCACCTTC. Based on the CDR3 plus reference TRBV5-1 and TRBJ1-2, the full variable domain is KAGVTQTPRYLIKTRGQQVTLSCSPISGHRSVSWYQQTPGQGLQFLFEYFSETQRNKGNFPGRFSGRQFSNSRSEMNVSTLELGDSALYLCASSGGQTTFGSGTRLTVV.

With respect to this clonotype: This may be a read error: a much more frequent sequence differs by one nucleotide. This beta chain was picked up by a library intended for alpha chains and is off target, so its count carries little meaning. The chain couples TRBV11-2 to TRBJ1-2; a possible D gene is TRBD1 (6 bases). Germline CDR1 and CDR2: SGHAT and FQNNGV. The length of the CDR3 is 13 residues. The CDR3 loop reads CASSSRGPYGCTF. CDR3 coding DNA: TGTGCCAGCAGCTCCAGGGGTCCCTATGGCTGCACCTTC.

This clonotype was counted at least ten times. The size of this beta chain means little, since it is a stray read in a library made for alpha chains. V usage is TRBV5-6 and J usage is TRBJ2-2; TRBD2 aligns across 12 bases. CDR3 length equals 17 residues. Germline CDR1 reads SGHDT; CDR2 reads YYEEEE. J was trimmed by 5 bases and V by 3 bases; bases with no gene match: 8. Here the CDR3 reads CASSSWKLAGGTGELFF. The DNA of the CDR3 is TGTGCCAGCAGCTCATGGAAACTAGCGGGAGGAACCGGGGAGCTGTTTTTT. Full variable domain (missing parts from reference TRBV5-6 and TRBJ2-2): DAGVTQSPTHLIKTRGQQVTLRCSPKSGHDTVSWYQQALGQGPQFIFQYYEEEERQRGNFPDRFSGHQFPNYSSELNVNALLLGDSALYLCASSSWKLAGGTGELFFGEGSRLTVL.

This clonotype has only a few counts. For a library built for alpha chains, this beta chain is a stray read; little rests on its size. The chain couples TRBV29-1 to TRBJ2-5; TRBD2 is a possible D gene (6 bases). With 2 bases removed from V and 4 bases from J, the gap between germline ends came to 11 bases. Germline CDR1 SQVTM, CDR2 ANQGSEA. The CDR3 length is 13 residues. CDR3 nucleotide sequence: TGCAGCGTTGAACCCCAGGGAGGAGAGACCCAGTACTTC. This translates into CSVEPQGGETQYF.

This clonotype was counted at least ten times. This beta chain was picked up by a library intended for alpha chains and is off target, so its count carries little meaning. V gene TRBV2 combines with J gene TRBJ2-5; 8 nucleotides line up with TRBD1. The CDR3 consists of 13 residues. The J segment lost 5 bases and the V segment lost 3 bases, leaving 2 bases of the junction unmatched. The germline V gene has CDR1 SNHLY and CDR2 FYNNEI. The CDR3 region is CASSDQGAETQYF. The CDR3 DNA is TGTGCCAGCAGTGATCAGGGGGCTGAGACCCAGTACTTC.

This clonotype qualifies as medium-sized (0.01 to 0.1%). This beta chain is off target for a library built for alpha chains, so its abundance means little. The rearrangement links TRBV28 to TRBJ2-3, with D possibly TRBD2 on 5 matching bases. In germline, CDR1 is MDHEN, CDR2 SYDVKM. There are 14 residues in the CDR3. V shed 7 bases and J shed 1 base, with 12 bases lying between them. The CDR3 protein is CASKGEWGTDTQYF. The CDR3 DNA sequence: TGTGCCAGCAAGGGAGAATGGGGCACAGATACGCAGTATTTT.

This clonotype was counted ten times or more. A library prepared for alpha chains yielded this beta chain as an off-target read; its size is of little meaning. The chain carries TRBV28 and TRBJ2-1, with D possibly TRBD2 on 5 matching bases. The CDR3 extends over 15 amino acids. Germline V gene sequence: CDR1 MDHEN, CDR2 SYDVKM. Deletions cut 8 bases from V and 0 bases from J, with 14 bases between. The CDR3 nucleotides read TGTGCCAGCGGTGGATCGGGGAGCTCCTACAATGAGCAGTTCTTC. As protein: CASGGSGSSYNEQFF.

This clonotype was observed at least ten times. A library made for alpha chains picked up this beta chain off target, so its size means little. This chain joins TRBV7-9 and TRBJ2-2; D unclear. Germline V gives CDR1 SEHNR, CDR2 FQNEAQ (reference sequence). The CDR3 extends over 19 amino acids. V was pared by 1 base and J by 2 bases, with 20 bases between. The chain's CDR3 is CASSLGRFRFDTNTGELFF. The CDR3, as DNA: TGTGCCAGCAGCTTAGGTCGATTTCGATTTGACACCAACACCGGGGAGCTGTTTTTT.

This clonotype was picked up many times. With the library built for alpha chains, this beta chain is off target and its frequency is not meaningful. The V gene is TRBV5-4, the J gene TRBJ2-3; maybe TRBD2 (7 bases). CDR1 and CDR2 from the germline V gene are SGHNT and YYREEE (reference sequence). The CDR3 totals 16 residues. V dropped 4 bases and J dropped 1 base, with 16 bases sitting between them. This CDR3 is CASSGGGRGRTDTQYF. The CDR3 DNA follows: TGTGCCAGCAGCGGAGGAGGGCGGGGGCGCACAGATACGCAGTATTTT. Complete variable domain (other parts from reference TRBV5-4 and TRBJ2-3): ETGVTQSPTHLIKTRGQQVTLRCSSQSGHNTVSWYQQALGQGPQFIFQYYREEENGRGNFPPRFSGLQFPNYSSELNVNALELDDSALYLCASSGGGRGRTDTQYFGPGTRLTVL.

The table lists this clonotype with many counts. This beta chain lies outside the target of a library built for alpha chains; its clone size means little. The chain uses TRBV3-1 and TRBJ2-5, with 9 nucleotides matching TRBD1. Germline trimming cut 4 bases from V and 4 bases from J; bases unmatched to any gene: 4. Germline values: CDR1 LGHDT, CDR2 YNNKEL (reference sequence). This CDR3 spans 14 amino acids. CDR3 DNA: TGTGCCAGCAGCCCGCTGACAGGGGGAGAGACCCAGTACTTC. Translating it yields CASSPLTGGETQYF.

This clonotype was seen at least ten times. In a library made to pick up alpha chains, this beta chain is a stray read with a size that means little. V and J are TRBV2 and TRBJ2-3, with 8 bases identical to TRBD2. Germline V CDR1 and CDR2: SNHLY, FYNNEI. The CDR3 covers 14 residues. V shed 11 bases, J shed 0 bases, and the junction held 7 bases outside the gene matches. CDR3 sequence: CASLAGGSTDTQYF. The CDR3 coding sequence is TGTGCCTCCCTAGCGGGTGGGAGCACAGATACGCAGTATTTT.

This clonotype was recorded at least ten times. Because the library targeted alpha chains, this beta chain is an off-target read whose size means little. This chain joins TRBV30 and TRBJ2-5, with D possibly TRBD1 on 6 matching bases. The CDR3 sequence is 15 residues long. Trimming took 4 bases from V and 2 from J, leaving 17 bases between them. From germline, CDR1 is GTSNPN and CDR2 SVGIG (reference sequence). The CDR3 region is CAWTPRGTVQETQYF. The CDR3 DNA is TGTGCCTGGACTCCTAGGGGGACGGTTCAAGAGACCCAGTACTTC.

In its sample, this clonotype was seen many times. The library was built for alpha chains, so this beta chain is an off-target read and its size means little. The rearrangement joins TRBV10-3 to TRBJ1-4, with D maybe TRBD1 (6 bases). V was trimmed by 0 bases and J by 1 base, leaving 6 bases between them. Looked up from germline, CDR1 is ENHRY and CDR2 is SYGVKD. This CDR3 spans 15 amino acids. The DNA for the CDR3 is TGTGCCATCAGTGAGTCCAGGGGAACTAATGAAAAACTGTTTTTT. Translating it yields CAISESRGTNEKLFF.